The rows below give T cell receptor beta chains drawn from one sample of a study of OX40 agonist ivuxolimab in advanced cancers. Generated by immunoSEQ multiplex PCR, the TCRdb table keeps only in-frame clones and is missing some. The data hold about 100,000 clones, with approximately 90% observed a single time. Sequencing was performed on CD4+ or CD8+ T cells sorted from blood, taken in a trial of the OX40 agonist ivuxolimab. The receptor source for this set is an adult with an advanced solid tumor such as melanoma, head and neck, liver or kidney cancer. Both conserved end residues are part of each CDR3. Each record gives: V gene, J gene, D gene, clone size, CDR3 DNA, CDR3 protein. The D gene is left open where the match is weak. The size field is filled for only some rows; it gives once, few, many or a size class.

TRBV6-5,TRBJ1-4,NA,once,TGTGCCAGCATCCGGGACGCAACTAATGAAAAACTGTTTTTT,CASIRDATNEKLFF
TRBV7-2,TRBJ1-4,TRBD1,NA,TGTGCCAGCAGCCTGACGACAGGGAATGAAAAACTGTTTTTT,CASSLTTGNEKLFF
TRBV6-5,TRBJ1-1,NA,NA,TGTGCCAGCAGTTACTCGCCGCAGACCACTGAAGCTTTCTTT,CASSYSPQTTEAFF
TRBV18,TRBJ1-1,NA,NA,TGTGCCAGCTCACCAGACCAGGAAACTGAAGCTTTCTTT,CASSPDQETEAFF
TRBV29-1,TRBJ2-5,TRBD1,NA,TGCAGCGTTGAATGGGGACAGGGTGAGACCCAGTACTTC,CSVEWGQGETQYF
TRBV9,TRBJ1-1,NA,once,TGTGCCAGCAGCCTGGGAACCTTGAACACTGAAGCTTTCTTT,CASSLGTLNTEAFF
TRBV5-1,TRBJ1-2,NA,NA,TGCGCCAGCAGCTTGGAGCCGGCCCTTTATGGCTACACCTTC,CASSLEPALYGYTF
TRBV7-9,TRBJ2-5,NA,once,TGTGCCAGCAGCCCCTCACGGGGCCGGGAGACCCAGTACTTC,CASSPSRGRETQYF
TRBV7-3,TRBJ1-4,NA,once,TGTGCCAGCAGCCGGACAGCTAATGAAAAACTGTTTTTT,CASSRTANEKLFF
TRBV18,TRBJ1-3,NA,once,TGTGCCAGCTCAGAACAGGGCTCTGGAAACACCATATATTTT,CASSEQGSGNTIYF
TRBV7-9,TRBJ2-7,TRBD1,NA,TGTGCCAGCAGCTTAGAAGGGGGCATGACCTGCGAGCAGTACTTC,CASSLEGGMTCEQYF
TRBV7-3,TRBJ2-5,TRBD2,NA,TGTGCCAGCAGCGTAGCGGGGGGGGTAGAGACCCAGTACTTC,CASSVAGGVETQYF
TRBV5-4,TRBJ1-5,NA,NA,TGTGCCAGCAGCTTGGGTTTCAATCAGCCCCAGCATTTT,CASSLGFNQPQHF
TRBV15,TRBJ1-4,NA,NA,TGTGCCACCACGGGAGGACGACGAGGAGTCAATGAAAAACTGTTTTTT,CATTGGRRGVNEKLFF
TRBV6-1,TRBJ2-1,NA,NA,TGTGCCAGCAGTCAATTAAACAATCTGGGCAATGAGCAGTTCTTC,CASSQLNNLGNEQFF
TRBV19,TRBJ1-4,NA,NA,TGTGCCAGTTCGGAGCGCACTAATGAAAAACTGTTTTTT,CASSERTNEKLFF
TRBV6-1,TRBJ2-2,TRBD2,NA,TGTGCCAGCAGTGACAGGGGACTAGCGTCTAGCACCGGGGAGCTGTTTTTT,CASSDRGLASSTGELFF
TRBV6-5,TRBJ1-1,NA,NA,TGTGCCAGCAGTTACGATATGAACACTGAAGCTTTCTTT,CASSYDMNTEAFF
TRBV19,TRBJ2-5,NA,NA,TGTGCCAGTAGTGGGAGGCGGGACGGTGAGACCCAGTACTTC,CASSGRRDGETQYF
TRBV10-3,TRBJ1-4,TRBD1,NA,TGTGCCACCGCGACAGGGGGGAATGAAAAACTGTTTTTT,CATATGGNEKLFF
TRBV2,TRBJ2-7,NA,NA,TGTGCCAGCAGGGCCGCGAGGGCCGACTACGAGCAGTACTTC,CASRAARADYEQYF
TRBV5-1,TRBJ1-5,NA,NA,TGCGCCAGCAGCGTAGGACAGTATAGCAATCAGCCCCAGCATTTT,CASSVGQYSNQPQHF
TRBV4-3,TRBJ2-3,NA,NA,TGCGCCAGCAGCCAAGGGCCCATGGATACGCAGTATTTT,CASSQGPMDTQYF
TRBV27,TRBJ2-7,TRBD1,NA,TGTGCCAGCAGTAAAGGACAGGGGGCCTACGAGCAGTACTTC,CASSKGQGAYEQYF
TRBV10-1,TRBJ2-1,TRBD2,NA,TGCGCCAGCAGTGAGTCGGCGGGACTAGCGGTCTACAATGAGCAGTTCTTC,CASSESAGLAVYNEQFF
TRBV7-3,TRBJ1-3,NA,NA,TGTGCCAGCAGCTTAACTGACAGCCCTTACTCTGGAAACACCATATATTTT,CASSLTDSPYSGNTIYF
TRBV23-1,TRBJ1-5,NA,NA,TGCGCCAGCAGTCAGCCACAGGGTTATAGCAATCAGCCCCAGCATTTT,CASSQPQGYSNQPQHF
TRBV21-1,TRBJ2-7,NA,NA,TGTGCCAGCAGCAAAGGGGTAAGGGAGTCCTACTCCTACGAGCAGTACTTC,CASSKGVRESYSYEQYF
TRBV11-3,TRBJ2-1,TRBD2,NA,TGTGCCAGCAGCGCGGGACTAGCGGGAGTTGGTGAGCAGTTCTTC,CASSAGLAGVGEQFF
TRBV7-7,TRBJ2-3,NA,NA,TGTGCCAGCAGCCCCCGGACTGGCCTCCCAGATACGCAGTATTTT,CASSPRTGLPDTQYF
TRBV11-2,TRBJ2-1,TRBD2,NA,TGTGCCAGCAGCTTCCCCGGCGGGGGGTACAATGAGCAGTTCTTC,CASSFPGGGYNEQFF
TRBV4-1,TRBJ2-3,NA,NA,TGCGCCAGCAGCCAAGATGAAGGGGCGGCAGATACGCAGTATTTT,CASSQDEGAADTQYF
TRBV9,TRBJ1-6,NA,NA,TGTGCCAGCAGCGTAGCGCCGGGGGCCAAGGACTATAATTCACCCCTCCACTTT,CASSVAPGAKDYNSPLHF
TRBV19,TRBJ2-7,NA,NA,TGTGCCAGTAGTATAGATCTGAAGGGCTCCGAGCAGTACTTC,CASSIDLKGSEQYF
TRBV6-5,TRBJ1-4,NA,NA,TGTGCCAGCAGTCCGGGACACCTTAATGAAAAACTGTTTTTT,CASSPGHLNEKLFF
TRBV2,TRBJ2-5,NA,NA,TGTGCCAGCACCGGGGGGCCAGAGACCCAGTACTTC,CASTGGPETQYF
TRBV19,TRBJ1-5,TRBD1,NA,TGTGCCAGTAATACAGCCGGGACAGGGTTTACGCCCCAGCATTTT,CASNTAGTGFTPQHF
TRBV2,TRBJ1-2,NA,NA,TGTGCCAGCAGACGCCCTCAGGGTTGGTACGACTATGGCTACACCTTC,CASRRPQGWYDYGYTF
TRBV5-5,TRBJ2-3,TRBD2,NA,TGTGCCAGCAGCCCTCTAGCGGGAGGGAACACAGATACGCAGTATTTT,CASSPLAGGNTDTQYF
TRBV29-1,TRBJ2-2,TRBD1,NA,TGCAGCGCCGGGACAGGGGGTACCGGGGAGCTGTTTTTT,CSAGTGGTGELFF
TRBV6-5,TRBJ1-6,NA,NA,TGTGCCAGCAGTTTGAGCACCGGGGGACGGGGCCTATTT,CASSLSTGGRGLF
TRBV5-1,TRBJ1-2,NA,NA,TGCGCCAGCACCCCGTCCGGCCGGGGTCAGGGCTACACCTTC,CASTPSGRGQGYTF